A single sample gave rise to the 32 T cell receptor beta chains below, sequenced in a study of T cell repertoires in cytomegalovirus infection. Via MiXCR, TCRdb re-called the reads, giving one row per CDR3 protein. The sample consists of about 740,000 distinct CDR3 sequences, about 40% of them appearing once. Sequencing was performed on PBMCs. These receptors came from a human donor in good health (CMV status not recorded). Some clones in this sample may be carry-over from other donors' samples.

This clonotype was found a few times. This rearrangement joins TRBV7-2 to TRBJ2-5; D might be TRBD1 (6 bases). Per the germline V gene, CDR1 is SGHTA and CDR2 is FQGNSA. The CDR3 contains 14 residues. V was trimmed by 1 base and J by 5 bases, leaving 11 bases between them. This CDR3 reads CASSLDRASETQYF. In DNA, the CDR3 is TGTGCCAGCAGCTTAGACAGGGCATCGGAGACCCAGTACTTC.

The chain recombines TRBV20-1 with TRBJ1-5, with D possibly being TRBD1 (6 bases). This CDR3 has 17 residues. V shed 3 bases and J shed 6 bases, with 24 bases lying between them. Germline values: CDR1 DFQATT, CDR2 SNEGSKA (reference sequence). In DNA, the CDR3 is TGCAGTGCTAGTTCAGAGGGGGAGCCCAAGCGACGTCAGCCCCAGCATTTT. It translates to CSASSEGEPKRRQPQHF.

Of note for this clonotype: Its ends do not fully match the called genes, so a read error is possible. The CDR3 DNA reads as TGTGCCAGCAGTTTCCTGGGGGTATACACCGGGGGGCTGTTTTTT. Translating it yields CASSFLGVYTGGLFF. The chain joins TRBV2 to TRBJ2-2, with D maybe TRBD2 (6 bases). The CDR3 length is 15 residues. Germline CDR1 is SNHLY and CDR2 is FYNNEI.

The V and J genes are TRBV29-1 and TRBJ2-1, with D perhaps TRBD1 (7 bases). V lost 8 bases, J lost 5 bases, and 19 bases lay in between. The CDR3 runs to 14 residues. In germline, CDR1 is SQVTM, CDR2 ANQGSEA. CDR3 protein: CSFRRGQFNNEQFF. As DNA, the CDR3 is TGCAGCTTTCGGAGGGGACAGTTCAACAATGAGCAGTTCTTC.

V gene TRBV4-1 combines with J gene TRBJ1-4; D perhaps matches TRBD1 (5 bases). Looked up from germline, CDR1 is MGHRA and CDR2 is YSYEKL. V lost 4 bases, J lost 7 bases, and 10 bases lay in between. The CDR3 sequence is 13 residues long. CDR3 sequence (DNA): TGCGCCAGCAGCCGGGCAGGGCCTGAAAAACTGTTTTTT. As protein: CASSRAGPEKLFF.

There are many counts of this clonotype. The CDR3, as DNA: TGTGCCAGCAGTTCCCCCATCTGGGAGGGAATGAATGAGCAGTTCTTC. Amino acid sequence: CASSSPIWEGMNEQFF. V and J are TRBV27 and TRBJ2-1, with TRBD2 matching 7 bases. The germline V gene has CDR1 MNHEY and CDR2 SMNVEV (reference sequence). This CDR3 is built from 16 residues. V lost 4 bases to trimming and J lost 7 bases; unmatched junction nucleotides: 13.

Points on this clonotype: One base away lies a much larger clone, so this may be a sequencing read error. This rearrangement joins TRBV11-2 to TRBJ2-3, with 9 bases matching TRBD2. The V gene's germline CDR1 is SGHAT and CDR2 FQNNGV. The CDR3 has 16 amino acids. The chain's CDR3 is CAISPRTSAYTDTQYF. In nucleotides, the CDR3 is TGTGCCATCAGCCCTAGGACTAGCGCTTACACAGATACGCAGTATTTT.

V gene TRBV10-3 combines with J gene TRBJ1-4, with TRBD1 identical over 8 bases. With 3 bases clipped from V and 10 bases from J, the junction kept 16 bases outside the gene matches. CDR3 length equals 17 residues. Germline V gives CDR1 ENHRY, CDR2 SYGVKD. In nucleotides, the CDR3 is TGTGCCATCAGTGAAACAGGACAGGGTGGAACTTCTGGAAAACTGTTTTTT. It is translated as CAISETGQGGTSGKLFF.

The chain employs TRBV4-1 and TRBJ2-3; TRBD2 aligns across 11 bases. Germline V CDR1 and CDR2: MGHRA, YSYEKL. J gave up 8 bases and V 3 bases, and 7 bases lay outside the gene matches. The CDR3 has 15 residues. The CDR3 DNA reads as TGCGCCAGCAGCCATCCCGGGACTAGCGGACCTACGCAGTATTTT. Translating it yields CASSHPGTSGPTQYF.

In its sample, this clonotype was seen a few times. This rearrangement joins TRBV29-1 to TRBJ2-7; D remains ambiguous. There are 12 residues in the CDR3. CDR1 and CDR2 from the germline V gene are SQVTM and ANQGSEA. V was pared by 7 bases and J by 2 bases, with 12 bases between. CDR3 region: CSAWAGPYEQYF. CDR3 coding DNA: TGCAGCGCGTGGGCAGGACCCTACGAGCAGTACTTC.

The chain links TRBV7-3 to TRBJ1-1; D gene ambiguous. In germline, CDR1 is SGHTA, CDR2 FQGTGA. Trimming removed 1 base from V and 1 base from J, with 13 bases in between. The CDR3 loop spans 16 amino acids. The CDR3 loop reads CASSLMDAVGNTEAFF. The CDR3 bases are TGTGCCAGCAGCTTAATGGATGCGGTCGGGAACACTGAAGCTTTCTTT.

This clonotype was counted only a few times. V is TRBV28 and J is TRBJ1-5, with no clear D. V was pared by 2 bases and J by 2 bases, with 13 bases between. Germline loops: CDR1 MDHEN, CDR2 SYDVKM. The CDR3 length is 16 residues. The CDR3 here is CASSLRAGSGNQPQHF. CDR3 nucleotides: TGTGCCAGCAGTTTAAGAGCGGGGTCGGGCAATCAGCCCCAGCATTTT. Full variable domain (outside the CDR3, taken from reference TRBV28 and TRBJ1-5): DVKVTQSSRYLVKRTGEKVFLECVQDMDHENMFWYRQDPGLGLRLIYFSYDVKMKEKGDIPEGYSVSREKKERFSLILESASTNQTSMYLCASSLRAGSGNQPQHFGDGTRLSIL.

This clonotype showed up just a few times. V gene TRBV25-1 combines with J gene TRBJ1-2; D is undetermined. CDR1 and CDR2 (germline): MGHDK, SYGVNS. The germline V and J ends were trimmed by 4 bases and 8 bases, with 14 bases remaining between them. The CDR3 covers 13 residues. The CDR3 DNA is TGTGCCAGCAGTGTGGGATCTACGGGGGGCTACACCTTC. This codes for CASSVGSTGGYTF.

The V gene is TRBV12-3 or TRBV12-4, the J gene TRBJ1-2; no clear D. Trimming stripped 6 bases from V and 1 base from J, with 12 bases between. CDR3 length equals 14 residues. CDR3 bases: TGTGCCAGCAGATCTGAGGGAAGTAACTATGGCTACACCTTC. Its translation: CASRSEGSNYGYTF.

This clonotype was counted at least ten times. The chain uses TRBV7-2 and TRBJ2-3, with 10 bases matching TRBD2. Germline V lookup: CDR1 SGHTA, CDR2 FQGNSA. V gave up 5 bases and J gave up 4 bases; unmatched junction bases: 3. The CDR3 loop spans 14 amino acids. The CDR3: CASSVSGGADTQYF. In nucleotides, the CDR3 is TGTGCCAGCAGCGTAAGCGGGGGGGCAGATACGCAGTATTTT.

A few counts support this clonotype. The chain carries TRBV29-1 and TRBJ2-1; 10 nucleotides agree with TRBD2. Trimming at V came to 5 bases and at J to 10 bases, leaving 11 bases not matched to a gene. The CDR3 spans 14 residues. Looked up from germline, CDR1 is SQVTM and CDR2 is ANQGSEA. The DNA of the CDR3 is TGCAGCGTTCCCCAGGCGACACTAGCGGGGGAGCAGTTCTTC. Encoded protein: CSVPQATLAGEQFF.

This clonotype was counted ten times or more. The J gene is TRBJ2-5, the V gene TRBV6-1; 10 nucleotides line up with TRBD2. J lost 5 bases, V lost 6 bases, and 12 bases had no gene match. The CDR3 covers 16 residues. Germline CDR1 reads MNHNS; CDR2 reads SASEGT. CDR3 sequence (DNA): TGTGCCAGCAGGACTAGCGGGCGAAACTCCTACGAGACCCAGTACTTC. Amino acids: CASRTSGRNSYETQYF.

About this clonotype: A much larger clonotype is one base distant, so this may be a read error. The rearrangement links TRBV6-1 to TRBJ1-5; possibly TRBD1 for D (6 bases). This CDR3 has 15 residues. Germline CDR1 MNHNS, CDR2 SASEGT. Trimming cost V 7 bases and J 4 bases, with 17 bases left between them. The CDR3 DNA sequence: TGTGCCAGCATTGAGCCCGCAGGGGCGAATCAGCCCCAGCATTTT. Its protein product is CASIEPAGANQPQHF.

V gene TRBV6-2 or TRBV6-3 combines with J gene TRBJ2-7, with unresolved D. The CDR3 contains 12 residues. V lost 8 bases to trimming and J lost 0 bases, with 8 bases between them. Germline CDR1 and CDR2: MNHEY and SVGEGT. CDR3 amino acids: CASLWPSYEQYF. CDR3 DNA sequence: TGTGCCAGCCTCTGGCCCTCCTACGAGCAGTACTTC.

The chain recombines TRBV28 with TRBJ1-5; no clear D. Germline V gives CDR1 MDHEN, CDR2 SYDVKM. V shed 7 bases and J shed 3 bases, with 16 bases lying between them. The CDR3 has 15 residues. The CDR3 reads CASITVGRDNQPQHF. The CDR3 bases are TGTGCCAGCATCACAGTAGGCAGAGACAATCAGCCCCAGCATTTT.

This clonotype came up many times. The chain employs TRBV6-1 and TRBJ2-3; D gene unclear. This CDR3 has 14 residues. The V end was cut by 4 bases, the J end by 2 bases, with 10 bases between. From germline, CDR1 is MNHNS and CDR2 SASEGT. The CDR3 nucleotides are TGTGCCAGCAGTGCCAACCTAGTCACAGATACGCAGTATTTT. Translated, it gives CASSANLVTDTQYF.

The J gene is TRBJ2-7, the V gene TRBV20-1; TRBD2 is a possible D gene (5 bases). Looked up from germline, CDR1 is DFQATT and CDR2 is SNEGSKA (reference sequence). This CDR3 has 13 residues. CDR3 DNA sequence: TGCGGAGGCAAGAGGGAGATTCCCTACGAGCAGTACTTC. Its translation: CGGKREIPYEQYF.

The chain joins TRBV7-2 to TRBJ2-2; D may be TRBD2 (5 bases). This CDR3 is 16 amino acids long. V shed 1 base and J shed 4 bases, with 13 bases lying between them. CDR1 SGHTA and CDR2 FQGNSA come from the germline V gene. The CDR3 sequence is CASSLEFRGGTGELFF. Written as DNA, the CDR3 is TGTGCCAGCAGCTTAGAGTTCCGAGGAGGCACCGGGGAGCTGTTTTTT. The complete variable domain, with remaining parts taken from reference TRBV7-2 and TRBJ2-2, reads GAGVSQSPSNKVTEKGKDVELRCDPISGHTALYWYRQSLGQGLEFLIYFQGNSAPDKSGLPSDRFSAERTGGSVSTLTIQRTQQEDSAVYLCASSLEFRGGTGELFFGEGSRLTVL.

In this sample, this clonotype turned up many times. Here the CDR3 reads CASSLVPGEQFF. The CDR3 DNA is TGTGCCAGCAGCTTAGTTCCAGGGGAGCAGTTCTTC. V is TRBV7-2 and J is TRBJ2-1, with a possible D match to TRBD1 (5 bases). The V gene lost 1 base and the J gene lost 10 bases, with 8 bases spanning the gap. CDR3 length: 12 residues. The V gene's germline CDR1 is SGHTA and CDR2 FQGNSA.

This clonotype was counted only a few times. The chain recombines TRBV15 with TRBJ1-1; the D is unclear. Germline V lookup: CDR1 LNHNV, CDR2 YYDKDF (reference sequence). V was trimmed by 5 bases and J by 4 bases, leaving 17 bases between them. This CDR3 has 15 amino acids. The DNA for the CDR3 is TGTGCCACCAGCCCGCGTATGGGGTTTGGCACTGAAGCTTTCTTT. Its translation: CATSPRMGFGTEAFF.

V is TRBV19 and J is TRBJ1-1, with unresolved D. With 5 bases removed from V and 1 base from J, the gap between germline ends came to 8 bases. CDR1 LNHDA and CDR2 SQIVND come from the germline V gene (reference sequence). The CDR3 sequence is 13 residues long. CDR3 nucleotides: TGTGCCAGTAGTCAGGAGTCGAACACTGAAGCTTTCTTT. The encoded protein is CASSQESNTEAFF. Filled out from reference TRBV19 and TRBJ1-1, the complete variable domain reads DGGITQSPKYLFRKEGQNVTLSCEQNLNHDAMYWYRQDPGQGLRLIYYSQIVNDFQKGDIAEGYSVSREKKESFPLTVTSAQKNPTAFYLCASSQESNTEAFFGQGTRLTVV.

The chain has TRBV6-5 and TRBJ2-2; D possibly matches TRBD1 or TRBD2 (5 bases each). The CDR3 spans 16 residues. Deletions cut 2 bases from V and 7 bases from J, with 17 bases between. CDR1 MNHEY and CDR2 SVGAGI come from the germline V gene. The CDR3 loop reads CASSYPEGREVGELFF. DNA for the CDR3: TGTGCCAGCAGTTACCCAGAGGGGCGCGAGGTCGGGGAGCTGTTTTTT.

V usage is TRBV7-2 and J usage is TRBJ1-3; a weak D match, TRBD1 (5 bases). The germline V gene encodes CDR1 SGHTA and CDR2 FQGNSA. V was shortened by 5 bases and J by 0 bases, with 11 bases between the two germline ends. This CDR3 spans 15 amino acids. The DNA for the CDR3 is TGTGCCAGCAGCCCGTTGGGGGTCTCTGGAAACACCATATATTTT. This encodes CASSPLGVSGNTIYF.

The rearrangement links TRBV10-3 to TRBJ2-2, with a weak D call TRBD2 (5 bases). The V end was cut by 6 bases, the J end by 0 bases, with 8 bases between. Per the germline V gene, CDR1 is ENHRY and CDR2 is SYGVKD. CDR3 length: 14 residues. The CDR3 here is CAIRSGSNTGELFF. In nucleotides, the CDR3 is TGTGCCATCAGAAGCGGATCGAACACCGGGGAGCTGTTTTTT.

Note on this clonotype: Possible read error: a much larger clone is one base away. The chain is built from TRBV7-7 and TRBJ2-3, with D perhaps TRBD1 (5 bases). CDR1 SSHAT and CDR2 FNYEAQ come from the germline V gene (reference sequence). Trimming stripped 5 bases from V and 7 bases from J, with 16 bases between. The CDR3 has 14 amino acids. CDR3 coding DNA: TGTGCCAGCAGCCCCTACCAGGGTACATATACGCAGTATTTT. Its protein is CASSPYQGTYTQYF.

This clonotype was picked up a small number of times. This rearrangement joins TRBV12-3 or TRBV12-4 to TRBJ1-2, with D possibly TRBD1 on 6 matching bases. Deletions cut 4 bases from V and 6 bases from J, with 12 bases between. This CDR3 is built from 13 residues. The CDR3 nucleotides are TGTGCCAGCAGTTCCCAGGGGTTGGATGGCTACACCTTC. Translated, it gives CASSSQGLDGYTF.

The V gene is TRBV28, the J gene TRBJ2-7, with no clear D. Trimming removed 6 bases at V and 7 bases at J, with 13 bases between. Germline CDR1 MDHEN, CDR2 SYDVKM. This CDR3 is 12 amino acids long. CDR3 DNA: TGTGCCAGCAGCTCCCCCTGGCCGGAGCAGTACTTC. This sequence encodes CASSSPWPEQYF. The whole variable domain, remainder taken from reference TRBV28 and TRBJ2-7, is DVKVTQSSRYLVKRTGEKVFLECVQDMDHENMFWYRQDPGLGLRLIYFSYDVKMKEKGDIPEGYSVSREKKERFSLILESASTNQTSMYLCASSSPWPEQYFGPGTRLTVT.